This TCR beta chain was obtained from a study of T cell repertoires in cytomegalovirus infection. The V end lost 6 bases, the J end lost 1 base, and 12 bases lay between the germline ends. This CDR3 is 14 amino acids long. The V gene's germline CDR1 is SEHNR and CDR2 FQNEAQ (reference sequence). The table lists this clonotype with many counts. TCRdb fed the reads into MiXCR, producing one record per CDR3 protein. Of 600,000 to 800,000 distinct CDR3 sequences listed, 20% to 25% were seen once; the top ten hold under 8.5%. The sequenced sample was CD8+ T cells from PBMCs. This TCR was sampled from a human donor in good health (CMV status not recorded). Some clones in this sample may be carry-over from other donors' samples. This chain connects TRBV7-9 to TRBJ1-1, with a tentative D call TRBD1 (5 bases). CDR3: CASRPQGGNTEAFF. The CDR3 DNA follows: TGTGCCAGCAGACCTCAGGGAGGGAACACTGAAGCTTTCTTT.